The text below deals with one T cell receptor (beta chain). A multiplex PCR was run with 60 Vbeta primers and 13 Jbeta primers. Here immunoSEQ multiplex PCR was the method, and the copy in TCRdb shows in-frame clones only, minus some. The table includes roughly 100,000 clones, 65% detected once. These data are taken from a study of cytomegalovirus exposure and HLA in healthy donors. The CDR3 has 13 residues. V shed 7 bases and J shed 5 bases, with 12 bases lying between them. CDR1 is MNHNS and CDR2 is SASEGT in the germline V gene. The sequence derives from a man aged 25-40 years in good health and CMV-seropositive. The sequenced sample consisted of PBMCs. The gene calls are TRBV6-1 and TRBJ1-5; D is possibly TRBD1 (6 bases). In DNA form, the CDR3 reads TGTGCCAGCAATACAGGGCCCTATCAGCCCCAGCATTTT. It specifies CASNTGPYQPQHF.